Below, one T cell receptor beta chain is given with its context. Antigen: not known. This PCR relied on a set of 60 Vbeta primers and 13 Jbeta primers. TCRdb keeps only in-frame clones here, not all; method: immunoSEQ multiplex PCR. The table has 100,000 to 150,000 clones, roughly three quarters seen once. The germline V gene has CDR1 LNHDA and CDR2 SQIVND (reference sequence). V lost 3 bases to trimming and J lost 4 bases, with 19 bases between them. The CDR3 consists of 18 residues. This sample is drawn from a study of cytomegalovirus exposure and HLA in healthy donors. Findings and limits, study-wide: The authors later found HLA-associated TCR beta chains more clonally expanded than equally common others.

The gene calls are TRBV19 and TRBJ1-6; D may be TRBD1 (6 bases). Sequencing was performed on PBMCs. The sequence derives from a man aged 45 to 65 in good health and CMV-seropositive. The CDR3 here is CASSMVGTRGGYNSPLHF. As DNA, the CDR3 is TGTGCCAGTAGTATGGTTGGAACAAGGGGGGGTTATAATTCACCCCTCCACTTT.